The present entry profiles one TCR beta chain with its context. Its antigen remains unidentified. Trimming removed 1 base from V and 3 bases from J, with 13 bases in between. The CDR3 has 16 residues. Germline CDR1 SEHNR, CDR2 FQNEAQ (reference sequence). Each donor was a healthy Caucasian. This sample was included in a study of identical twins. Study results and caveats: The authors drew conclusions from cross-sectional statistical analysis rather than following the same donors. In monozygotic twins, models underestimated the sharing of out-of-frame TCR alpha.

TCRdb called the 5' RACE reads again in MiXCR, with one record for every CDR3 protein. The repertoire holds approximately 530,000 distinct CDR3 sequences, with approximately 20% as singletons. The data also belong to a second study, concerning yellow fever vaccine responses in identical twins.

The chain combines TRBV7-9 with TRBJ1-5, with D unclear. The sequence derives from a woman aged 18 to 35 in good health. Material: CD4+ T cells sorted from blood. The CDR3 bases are TGTGCCAGCAGCTTAGGGTACGGTTTGGACAATCAGCCCCAGCATTTT. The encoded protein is CASSLGYGLDNQPQHF.